These 27 T cell receptor beta chains were sequenced from one sample in a study of cytomegalovirus exposure and HLA in healthy donors. The PCR used 60 Vbeta and 13 Jbeta primers. Clones were read by immunoSEQ multiplex PCR, and TCRdb kept only the in-frame ones, dropping some. Among about 130,000 clones listed, over 60% were seen once. Sample: PBMCs. The receptors here all came from a woman aged 35 to 49 in good health and CMV-seropositive.

The chain recombines TRBV5-1 with TRBJ2-7, with 10 positions matching TRBD1. This CDR3 is built from 14 residues. The germline V gene encodes CDR1 SGHRS and CDR2 YFSETQ. J was trimmed by 4 bases and V by 7 bases; bases with no gene match: 8. The CDR3 coding sequence is TGCGCCAGCTCCAGACAGGGGGCGGGGTACGAGCAGTACTTC. Its translation is CASSRQGAGYEQYF. Full variable domain (rest looked up from reference TRBV5-1 and TRBJ2-7): KAGVTQTPRYLIKTRGQQVTLSCSPISGHRSVSWYQQTPGQGLQFLFEYFSETQRNKGNFPGRFSGRQFSNSRSEMNVSTLELGDSALYLCASSRQGAGYEQYFGPGTRLTVT.

The chain is built from TRBV5-6 and TRBJ2-3, with 12 bases aligning to TRBD2. Germline loops: CDR1 SGHDT, CDR2 YYEEEE. J was trimmed by 6 bases and V by 3 bases; bases with no gene match: 5. CDR3 length equals 15 residues. The CDR3 DNA reads as TGTGCCAGCAGCTCCGGACTAGCGGGGACGGATACGCAGTATTTT. Encoded protein: CASSSGLAGTDTQYF. Drawing the rest from reference TRBV5-6 and TRBJ2-3, the complete variable domain is DAGVTQSPTHLIKTRGQQVTLRCSPKSGHDTVSWYQQALGQGPQFIFQYYEEEERQRGNFPDRFSGHQFPNYSSELNVNALLLGDSALYLCASSSGLAGTDTQYFGPGTRLTVL.

The rearrangement joins TRBV29-1 to TRBJ2-7; D not resolved. The CDR3 runs 11 residues. CDR1 is SQVTM, CDR2 ANQGSEA, per germline. V dropped 4 bases and J dropped 4 bases, with 8 bases sitting between them. The CDR3 DNA reads TGCAGCGTTGTGAAAGAGTACGAGCAGTACTTC. Protein product: CSVVKEYEQYF.

The sample holds one count of this clone. The rearrangement joins TRBV6-1 to TRBJ2-1; TRBD2 matches at 12 bases. Germline V gene sequence: CDR1 MNHNS, CDR2 SASEGT. The CDR3 covers 16 residues. V gave up 4 bases and J gave up 9 bases; unmatched junction bases: 10. The chain's CDR3 is CASSGIQTSGRTEQFF. The CDR3 coding sequence is TGTGCCAGCAGTGGGATACAAACTAGCGGGAGGACTGAGCAGTTCTTC.

The chain is built from TRBV5-1 and TRBJ1-2; possible D gene TRBD1, 6 bases. Trimming removed 1 base at V and 4 bases at J, with 8 bases between. Germline V lookup: CDR1 SGHRS, CDR2 YFSETQ. This CDR3 contains 13 residues. The CDR3 DNA sequence: TGCGCCAGCAGCTTGAGGGGGGGCTATGGCTACACCTTC. Translated, it gives CASSLRGGYGYTF. The full variable domain, its missing parts supplied by reference TRBV5-1 and TRBJ1-2, is KAGVTQTPRYLIKTRGQQVTLSCSPISGHRSVSWYQQTPGQGLQFLFEYFSETQRNKGNFPGRFSGRQFSNSRSEMNVSTLELGDSALYLCASSLRGGYGYTFGSGTRLTVV.

This rearrangement joins TRBV12-5 to TRBJ2-1; possible D gene TRBD2, 6 bases. Germline V gene lookup returns CDR1 LGHNT and CDR2 FRNRAP. The CDR3 totals 13 residues. The CDR3 region is CASSGERLYEQFF. Here the CDR3 DNA reads TGTGCCTCATCGGGGGAGAGGCTCTATGAGCAGTTCTTC.

The chain employs TRBV6-1 and TRBJ2-5; D is perhaps TRBD2 (5 bases). This CDR3 is 14 amino acids long. CDR1 is MNHNS, CDR2 SASEGT, per germline. V was clipped by 2 bases and J by 8 bases, with 15 bases between them. The CDR3 spells CASSESRSGGTQYF. The CDR3 coding sequence is TGTGCCAGCAGTGAATCGCGTTCAGGAGGCACCCAGTACTTC.

This clone has just one count. This chain connects TRBV5-6 to TRBJ2-5; TRBD2 agrees at 16 bases. With V trimmed by 4 bases and J by 2 bases, 8 bases remained unmatched. CDR3 length equals 18 residues. Looked up from germline, CDR1 is SGHDT and CDR2 is YYEEEE. CDR3 in DNA: TGTGCCAGCAGCCCCGGGACTAGCGGGAGGGCCCGTCAAGAGACCCAGTACTTC. It codes for CASSPGTSGRARQETQYF.

For the CDR3, the DNA is TGCGCCAGCAGCCTTTCTAGAAGCTACGAGCAGTACTTC. This codes for CASSLSRSYEQYF. The chain combines TRBV4-1 with TRBJ2-7; D is undetermined. Germline V gene data show CDR1 as MGHRA and CDR2 as YSYEKL. This CDR3 comprises 13 residues. The V end lost 4 bases, the J end lost 3 bases, and 10 bases lay between the germline ends.

The rearrangement uses TRBV18 and TRBJ2-7; TRBD1 might be the D (6 bases). The CDR3 length is 14 residues. V lost 3 bases and J lost 6, with 15 bases in between. CDR1 is KGHSH, CDR2 LQKENI, per germline. CDR3 nucleotide sequence: TGTGCCAGCTCACCCCAAACGCCACAGGGCGAGCAGTACTTC. It translates to CASSPQTPQGEQYF.

J is TRBJ1-1 and V is TRBV29-1; D is perhaps TRBD1 (5 bases). The CDR3 is made up of 15 amino acids. The germline gives CDR1 SQVTM, CDR2 ANQGSEA. V was trimmed by 5 bases and J by 1 base, leaving 17 bases between them. CDR3 loop: CSVPPTRGRNTEAFF. In nucleotides, the CDR3 is TGCAGCGTTCCCCCGACACGGGGGAGGAACACTGAAGCTTTCTTT.

V and J are TRBV18 and TRBJ2-3; possibly TRBD2 for D (6 bases). Trimming took off 3 bases at V and 6 bases at J, with 16 bases between the two ends. The CDR3 is 15 residues long. The germline CDR1 and CDR2 sequences are KGHSH and LQKENI. Here the CDR3 reads CASSPLGGASDTQYF. The CDR3 region has the DNA TGTGCCAGCTCACCCCTGGGGGGTGCCTCGGATACGCAGTATTTT. Complete variable domain (other parts from reference TRBV18 and TRBJ2-3): NAGVMQNPRHLVRRRGQEARLRCSPMKGHSHVYWYRQLPEEGLKFMVYLQKENIIDESGMPKERFSAEFPKEGPSILRIQQVVRGDSAAYFCASSPLGGASDTQYFGPGTRLTVL.

This chain links TRBV11-2 with TRBJ2-7; 12 bases fit TRBD2. There are 16 residues in the CDR3. Germline V gene lookup returns CDR1 SGHAT and CDR2 FQNNGV. After removal of 5 bases from V and 0 bases from J, the junction contained 5 bases not matched to a gene. The CDR3 loop reads CASSRGLAGRSYEQYF. The CDR3 DNA is TGTGCCAGCAGCCGGGGACTAGCGGGCCGCTCCTACGAGCAGTACTTC.

This chain connects TRBV6-1 to TRBJ2-4, with 7 nucleotides matching TRBD1. CDR3 length: 13 amino acids. J gave up 6 bases and V 2 bases, and 1 base lay outside the gene matches. Looked up from germline, CDR1 is MNHNS and CDR2 is SASEGT. The CDR3 DNA sequence: TGTGCCAGCAGTGAAAGGACAGGAAACATTCAGTACTTC. It encodes CASSERTGNIQYF.

The chain carries TRBV15 and TRBJ1-5; 7 nucleotides line up with TRBD1. The germline V gene has CDR1 LNHNV and CDR2 YYDKDF (reference sequence). CDR3 size: 15 residues. V lost 0 bases to trimming and J lost 6 bases; unmatched junction nucleotides: 5. DNA for the CDR3: TGTGCCACCAGCAGAGAACAGGGGACGGGTCAGCCCCAGCATTTT. It codes for CATSREQGTGQPQHF.

The chain couples TRBV2 to TRBJ1-1, with 8 bases identical to TRBD1. Germline V gene data show CDR1 as SNHLY and CDR2 as FYNNEI. V lost 5 bases and J lost 7; bases outside the gene matches: 3. The CDR3 runs 12 residues. CDR3 residues: CASSLGQGEAFF. CDR3 nucleotides: TGTGCCAGCAGTCTTGGACAGGGTGAAGCTTTCTTT.

The chain couples TRBV6-1 to TRBJ1-1, with 10 bases fitting TRBD1. Germline CDR1 is MNHNS and CDR2 is SASEGT. The V gene end was trimmed by 2 bases and the J gene end by 5 bases; junction bases not matched to a gene: 2. The length of the CDR3 is 14 residues. CDR3: CASSERTGGTEAFF. In nucleotides, the CDR3 is TGTGCCAGCAGTGAAAGGACAGGGGGGACTGAAGCTTTCTTT.

The V and J genes are TRBV7-9 and TRBJ1-1; possibly TRBD1 for D (5 bases). From germline, CDR1 is SEHNR and CDR2 FQNEAQ (reference sequence). There are 14 residues in the CDR3. The V and J ends lost 4 bases and 0 bases respectively, with 9 bases between them. CDR3 DNA: TGTGCCAGCAGCTCCACGACAGTGAACACTGAAGCTTTCTTT. Translation gives CASSSTTVNTEAFF.

The chain carries TRBV29-1 and TRBJ2-2; TRBD1 might be the D (5 bases). The length of the CDR3 is 12 residues. Germline-derived CDR1 and CDR2 are SQVTM and ANQGSEA. V was cut by 4 bases and J by 5 bases, with 8 bases left in between. The CDR3 nucleotides read TGCAGCGTTGGCCAGGGTACCGGGGAGCTGTTTTTT. It specifies CSVGQGTGELFF.

The rearrangement uses TRBV18 and TRBJ2-3; D uncertain. Germline CDR1 reads KGHSH; CDR2 reads LQKENI. There are 15 residues in the CDR3. Trimming pared 1 base from V and 4 bases from J, leaving 12 bases between. Here the CDR3 reads CASSPRTEKSDTQYF. The DNA for the CDR3 is TGTGCCAGCTCACCACGAACAGAAAAATCAGATACGCAGTATTTT.

V usage is TRBV14 and J usage is TRBJ1-5; a weak D match, TRBD1 (5 bases). The CDR3 sequence is 14 residues long. The V gene lost 0 bases and the J gene lost 7 bases, with 10 bases spanning the gap. Germline V gene sequence: CDR1 SGHDN, CDR2 FVKESK. CDR3 DNA: TGTGCCAGCAGCCAAGACAGGGTTAAGCAGCCCCAGCATTTT. It translates to CASSQDRVKQPQHF. Variable domain in full (rest from reference TRBV14 and TRBJ1-5): EAGVTQFPSHSVIEKGQTVTLRCDPISGHDNLYWYRRVMGKEIKFLLHFVKESKQDESGMPNNRFLAERTGGTYSTLKVQPAELEDSGVYFCASSQDRVKQPQHFGDGTRLSIL.

This clone was counted many times. The chain recombines TRBV5-1 with TRBJ1-1; TRBD1 aligns across 7 bases. With 0 bases clipped from V and 10 bases from J, the junction kept 15 bases outside the gene matches. CDR3 length equals 16 residues. Germline CDR1 reads SGHRS; CDR2 reads YFSETQ. The CDR3 is CASSLESRQGGKGAFF. The CDR3 DNA reads TGCGCCAGCAGCTTGGAATCTCGACAGGGTGGGAAAGGAGCTTTCTTT. The full variable domain, with the rest looked up from reference TRBV5-1 and TRBJ1-1, is KAGVTQTPRYLIKTRGQQVTLSCSPISGHRSVSWYQQTPGQGLQFLFEYFSETQRNKGNFPGRFSGRQFSNSRSEMNVSTLELGDSALYLCASSLESRQGGKGAFFGQGTRLTVV.

The chain carries TRBV2 and TRBJ1-1, with D unresolved. Germline V lookup: CDR1 SNHLY, CDR2 FYNNEI. This CDR3 comprises 13 residues. V was shortened by 1 base and J by 5 bases, with 8 bases between the two germline ends. In DNA form, the CDR3 reads TGTGCCAGCAGTGAAGGGGGAGGGACTGAAGCTTTCTTT. This translates into CASSEGGGTEAFF.

The chain uses TRBV29-1 and TRBJ2-3, with 9 bases identical to TRBD1. The germline V gene has CDR1 SQVTM and CDR2 ANQGSEA. The CDR3 spans 18 residues. J was trimmed by 3 bases and V by 2 bases; bases with no gene match: 15. CDR3 bases: TGCAGCGTTGAATACGTGTCCGGGACAGGGAAATTAACAGATACGCAGTATTTT. Amino acids: CSVEYVSGTGKLTDTQYF.

This clone was detected only a few times. CDR3 sequence reads: CASRPDTLGSEQFF. CDR3 DNA: TGTGCCAGCAGGCCAGACACCCTTGGTAGTGAGCAGTTCTTC. The rearrangement links TRBV5-4 to TRBJ2-1, with no clear D. From germline, CDR1 is SGHNT and CDR2 YYREEE (reference sequence). This CDR3 contains 14 residues. Deletions cut 5 bases from V and 9 bases from J, with 18 bases between.

The chain employs TRBV7-9 and TRBJ2-5, with a tentative D call TRBD2 (6 bases). The V end was cut by 5 bases, the J end by 1 base, with 8 bases between. This CDR3 comprises 13 residues. Germline loops: CDR1 SEHNR, CDR2 FQNEAQ (reference sequence). CDR3 coding DNA: TGTGCCAGCAGCAGGGACTTCCAAGAGACCCAGTACTTC. It translates to CASSRDFQETQYF.

The chain recombines TRBV30 with TRBJ2-5, with 7 bases that match TRBD2. Germline V gene lookup returns CDR1 GTSNPN and CDR2 SVGIG (reference sequence). V was clipped by 8 bases and J by 4 bases; unmatched bases: 10. The CDR3 spans 13 residues. The CDR3 sequence is CASGTLRGETQYF. CDR3 DNA: TGTGCCAGCGGGACTCTAAGGGGAGAGACCCAGTACTTC.